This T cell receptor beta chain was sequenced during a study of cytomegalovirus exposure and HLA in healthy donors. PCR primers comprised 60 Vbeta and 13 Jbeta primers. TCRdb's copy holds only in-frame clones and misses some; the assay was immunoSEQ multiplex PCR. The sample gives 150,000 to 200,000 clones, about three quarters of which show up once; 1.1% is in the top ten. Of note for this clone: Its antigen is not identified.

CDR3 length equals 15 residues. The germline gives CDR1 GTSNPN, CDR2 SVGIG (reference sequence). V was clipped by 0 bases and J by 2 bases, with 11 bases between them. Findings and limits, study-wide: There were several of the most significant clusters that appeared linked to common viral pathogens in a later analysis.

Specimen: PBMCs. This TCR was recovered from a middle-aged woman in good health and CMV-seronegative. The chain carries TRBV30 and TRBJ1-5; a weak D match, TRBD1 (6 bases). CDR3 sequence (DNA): TGTGCCTGGAGTGTCCACAAGGGGGGCAATCAGCCCCAGCATTTT. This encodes CAWSVHKGGNQPQHF.